These 10 T cell receptor beta chains were all obtained from the same sample, sequenced in a study of blood T cells in healthy people across ages. Primed by a sample-barcoded 5' primer and a J-beta primer mix, a second PCR proceeded for about 7 to 12 cycles. TCRdb fed the 5' RACE reads into MiXCR, producing one record per CDR3 protein. This table holds about 1,400,000 distinct CDR3 sequences, around 59% found once. The sequenced sample was blood. These receptors were obtained from a man aged 18 to 29 in good health.

CDR3 region: CSAEARSWGQPQHF. The DNA of the CDR3 is TGCAGTGCTGAAGCCCGTTCTTGGGGTCAGCCCCAGCATTTT. The V and J genes are TRBV20-1 and TRBJ1-5, with no clear D. Germline V gene lookup returns CDR1 DFQATT and CDR2 SNEGSKA (reference sequence). The V gene lost 5 bases and the J gene lost 6 bases, with 17 bases spanning the gap. This CDR3 is built from 14 residues.

This chain connects TRBV27 to TRBJ1-2, with 7 bases aligning to TRBD1. The CDR3 consists of 14 residues. V was pared by 4 bases and J by 6 bases, with 8 bases of the junction left unmatched. Germline CDR1 is MNHEY and CDR2 is SMNVEV (reference sequence). CDR3 sequence: CASSSGGKYHGYTF. As DNA, the CDR3 is TGTGCCAGCAGTTCAGGGGGAAAATACCATGGCTACACCTTC.

This clonotype was found a few times. The rearrangement joins TRBV27 to TRBJ1-2; 8 nucleotides align to TRBD1. The CDR3 has 14 residues. Germline V gene sequence: CDR1 MNHEY, CDR2 SMNVEV (reference sequence). J gave up 5 bases and V 5 bases, and 7 bases lay outside the gene matches. CDR3 loop: CASSPAGQVYGYTF. The DNA for the CDR3 is TGTGCCAGCAGTCCCGCGGGACAGGTTTATGGCTACACCTTC.

The table lists this clonotype with a count of one. V usage is TRBV24-1 and J usage is TRBJ2-3; 9 nucleotides align to TRBD1. This CDR3 has 15 amino acids. CDR1 and CDR2 from the germline V gene are KGHDR and SFDVKD. V was clipped by 7 bases and J by 2 bases; unmatched bases: 6. The CDR3 reads CATRKTGGPTDTQYF. For the CDR3, the DNA is TGTGCCACCAGGAAGACAGGGGGACCCACAGATACGCAGTATTTT.

This clonotype was observed a few times. The rearrangement joins TRBV7-9 to TRBJ2-3; unclear D gene. This CDR3 region has 15 residues. The germline gives CDR1 SEHNR, CDR2 FQNEAQ (reference sequence). Trimming left V 2 bases short and J 0 bases short, with 9 bases between. Written as DNA, the CDR3 is TGTGCCAGCAGCTTAACAGCCCTAAGCACAGATACGCAGTATTTT. Its protein product is CASSLTALSTDTQYF.

V usage is TRBV27 and J usage is TRBJ2-1; TRBD1 matches at 12 bases. The CDR3 covers 16 residues. With V trimmed by 7 bases and J by 8 bases, 12 bases remained unmatched. CDR1 is MNHEY, CDR2 SMNVEV, per germline (reference sequence). CDR3 sequence: CASTPRDRGRIDEQFF. The CDR3 nucleotides are TGTGCCAGCACCCCAAGGGACAGGGGGCGTATCGATGAGCAGTTCTTC.

This chain connects TRBV6-5 to TRBJ1-4, with 9 bases matching TRBD1. The CDR3 has 16 amino acids. CDR1 and CDR2 from the germline V gene are MNHEY and SVGAGI. Trimming took 2 bases from V and 7 from J; bases not matched to a gene: 8. The CDR3: CASSYVPGQGSEKLFF. For the CDR3, the DNA is TGTGCCAGCAGTTACGTTCCGGGACAGGGTTCTGAAAAACTGTTTTTT.

V usage is TRBV29-1 and J usage is TRBJ1-1; D not certain. V was cut by 3 bases and J by 1 base, with 12 bases left in between. Looked up from germline, CDR1 is SQVTM and CDR2 is ANQGSEA. The length of the CDR3 is 14 residues. For the CDR3, the DNA is TGCAGCGTTGAGGGCGGACGCGAGAACACTGAAGCTTTCTTT. Amino acid sequence: CSVEGGRENTEAFF.

This clonotype was seen once. The rearrangement uses TRBV3-1 and TRBJ2-5; D is ambiguous. The CDR3 is 14 residues long. Per germline, CDR1 LGHDT and CDR2 YNNKEL (reference sequence). V lost 0 bases to trimming and J lost 11 bases, with 16 bases between them. The CDR3 nucleotides read TGTGCCAGCAGCCAAGAAAATAGTGACAATGAGCAGTACTTC. Its protein product is CASSQENSDNEQYF.

This clonotype was detected only a few times. The chain has TRBV20-1 and TRBJ1-4, with D uncertain. Germline lookup yields CDR1 DFQATT and CDR2 SNEGSKA (reference sequence). The CDR3 spans 15 residues. The V and J ends lost 3 bases and 1 base respectively, with 12 bases between them. The CDR3 sequence is CSARAFSGTNEKLFF. As DNA, the CDR3 is TGCAGTGCTAGGGCCTTTAGTGGAACTAATGAAAAACTGTTTTTT.